This entry lists 25 T cell receptor beta chains sequenced from one sample in a study of T cell changes during pregnancy in multiple sclerosis. Some clones are missing from TCRdb's copy, which holds only in-frame ones; the method was immunoSEQ multiplex PCR. The sample shows some 93,000 clones, roughly 89% of them seen only once. Sample: peripheral blood, taken after pregnancy. Source of these receptors: a female donor in good health, enrolled as a control in a pregnancy study.

The gene calls are TRBV19 and TRBJ2-3, with D uncertain. Trimming stripped 6 bases from V and 0 bases from J, with 7 bases between. Germline V CDR1 and CDR2: LNHDA, SQIVND (reference sequence). The CDR3 contains 13 residues. CDR3 DNA sequence: TGTGCCAGTAGGCAGGCCAGCACAGATACGCAGTATTTT. It is translated as CASRQASTDTQYF.

In nucleotides, the CDR3 is TGTGCCAGCAGCTTGGCACAGAACTATGGCTACACCTTC. This sequence encodes CASSLAQNYGYTF. This rearrangement joins TRBV5-6 to TRBJ1-2; the D is unclear. This CDR3 region has 13 residues. Trimming pared 0 bases from V and 2 bases from J, leaving 5 bases between. Germline V gives CDR1 SGHDT, CDR2 YYEEEE. Filled out from reference TRBV5-6 and TRBJ1-2, the complete variable domain reads DAGVTQSPTHLIKTRGQQVTLRCSPKSGHDTVSWYQQALGQGPQFIFQYYEEEERQRGNFPDRFSGHQFPNYSSELNVNALLLGDSALYLCASSLAQNYGYTFGSGTRLTVV.

The V and J genes are TRBV7-9 and TRBJ2-4, with D tentatively TRBD1 (6 bases). Germline CDR1 and CDR2: SEHNR and FQNEAQ (reference sequence). The V and J ends lost 7 bases and 4 bases respectively, with 14 bases between them. The CDR3 totals 14 residues. The CDR3 loop reads CASTSQGTKNIQYF. The CDR3 DNA follows: TGTGCCAGCACCTCCCAGGGGACAAAAAACATTCAGTACTTC.

A note on this clone: The same CDR3 also results from other DNA sequences found in this sample. This chain links TRBV9 with TRBJ1-1, with 7 bases identical to TRBD1. The length of the CDR3 is 15 residues. Unmatched junction bases numbered 14, after V lost 4 bases and J lost 8 bases. Germline CDR1 SGDLS, CDR2 YYNGEE. The CDR3 loop reads CASSPRDSPSTEAFF. CDR3 bases: TGTGCCAGCAGCCCGCGGGACAGTCCCTCCACCGAAGCTTTCTTT.

The DNA of the CDR3 is TGTGCCAGCAGCATACAGGGGGCTATTTCACCCCTCCACTTT. As protein: CASSIQGAISPLHF. This chain links TRBV7-8 with TRBJ1-6, with 9 bases identical to TRBD1. Germline V gene lookup returns CDR1 SGHVS and CDR2 FQNEAQ. The trim removed 5 bases at V and 9 bases at J, leaving 5 bases unmatched. The CDR3 is made up of 14 amino acids. Combining the CDR3 with reference TRBV7-8 and TRBJ1-6 gives the whole variable domain GAGVSQSPRYKVAKRGQDVALRCDPISGHVSLFWYQQALGQGPEFLTYFQNEAQLDKSGLPSDRFFAERPEGSVSTLKIQRTQQEDSAVYLCASSIQGAISPLHFGNGTRLTVT.

The V and J genes are TRBV7-9 and TRBJ1-2; D is possibly TRBD1 (5 bases). Trimming cost V 1 base and J 4 bases, with 13 bases left between them. The CDR3 contains 15 residues. From germline, CDR1 is SEHNR and CDR2 FQNEAQ (reference sequence). Here the CDR3 reads CASSLGDGGGYGYTF. CDR3 in DNA: TGTGCCAGCAGCTTAGGAGACGGGGGGGGCTATGGCTACACCTTC.

This chain joins TRBV16 and TRBJ2-5; 7 bases are a match to TRBD1. CDR3 length: 14 amino acids. V shed 6 bases, J shed 4 bases, and the junction held 8 bases outside the gene matches. CDR1 and CDR2 (germline): KGHSY, FQNENV. The DNA of the CDR3 is TGTGCCAGCAGTCAGAAGAACAGGGGAGAGACCCAGTACTTC. It codes for CASSQKNRGETQYF. The full variable domain, with the rest looked up from reference TRBV16 and TRBJ2-5, is GEEVAQTPKHLVRGEGQKAKLYCAPIKGHSYVFWYQQVLKNEFKFLISFQNENVFDETGMPKERFSAKCLPNSPCSLEIQATKLEDSAVYFCASSQKNRGETQYFGPGTRLLVL.

The chain employs TRBV29-1 and TRBJ2-7, with 8 bases identical to TRBD2. The ends lost 7 bases at V and 4 bases at J; junction bases unmatched: 6. The CDR3 extends over 12 amino acids. CDR1 and CDR2 (germline): SQVTM, ANQGSEA. CDR3 in DNA: TGCAGCGCTTTTAGCGGGGCTTACGAGCAGTACTTC. Translating gives CSAFSGAYEQYF.

The rearrangement joins TRBV30 to TRBJ1-3; no reliable D call. The V end was cut by 2 bases, the J end by 0 bases, with 11 bases between. Looked up from germline, CDR1 is GTSNPN and CDR2 is SVGIG (reference sequence). The CDR3 runs to 15 residues. The CDR3 loop reads CAWSWEGLSGNTIYF. The DNA for the CDR3 is TGTGCCTGGAGTTGGGAGGGTCTCTCTGGAAACACCATATATTTT. Full variable domain (missing parts from reference TRBV30 and TRBJ1-3): SQTIHQWPATLVQPVGSPLSLECTVEGTSNPNLYWYRQAAGRGLQLLFYSVGIGQISSEVPQNLSASRPQDRQFILSSKKLLLSDSGFYLCAWSWEGLSGNTIYFGEGSWLTVV.

The chain combines TRBV5-6 with TRBJ1-4; possibly TRBD1 for D (6 bases). The germline V gene has CDR1 SGHDT and CDR2 YYEEEE. The CDR3 length is 15 residues. The V gene lost 1 base and the J gene lost 4 bases, with 11 bases spanning the gap. CDR3: CASSLSGQFNEKLFF. The CDR3 DNA sequence: TGTGCCAGCAGCTTGAGCGGACAGTTTAATGAAAAACTGTTTTTT.

The chain couples TRBV18 to TRBJ1-4, with 7 positions matching TRBD1. CDR3 length: 15 residues. The trim removed 2 bases at V and 0 bases at J, leaving 0 bases unmatched. Germline loops: CDR1 KGHSH, CDR2 LQKENI. The CDR3 region has the DNA TGTGCCAGCTCACCAGACAGGGCAACTAATGAAAAACTGTTTTTT. It yields the protein CASSPDRATNEKLFF.

The chain uses TRBV19 and TRBJ1-2; possible D gene TRBD1, 6 bases. In germline, CDR1 is LNHDA, CDR2 SQIVND (reference sequence). The CDR3 is made up of 12 amino acids. With 6 bases removed from V and 3 bases from J, the gap between germline ends came to 8 bases. The CDR3 sequence is CASRPGDYGYTF. CDR3 in DNA: TGTGCCAGTAGGCCAGGGGACTATGGCTACACCTTC.

The gene calls are TRBV7-9 and TRBJ1-1; 8 nucleotides agree with TRBD1. V shed 5 bases, J shed 8 bases, and the junction held 7 bases outside the gene matches. There are 13 residues in the CDR3. CDR1 is SEHNR and CDR2 is FQNEAQ in the germline V gene (reference sequence). The CDR3 spells CASSPGQGREAFF. Here the CDR3 DNA reads TGTGCCAGCAGCCCCGGACAGGGTCGCGAAGCTTTCTTT.

Written as DNA, the CDR3 is TGTGCCTGGAGTGCAGGTTTCTCTGGAAACACCATATATTTT. Residues: CAWSAGFSGNTIYF. The J gene is TRBJ1-3, the V gene TRBV30; D not resolved. There are 14 residues in the CDR3. The V gene's germline CDR1 is GTSNPN and CDR2 SVGIG (reference sequence). Trimming left V 1 base short and J 0 bases short, with 7 bases between.

The rearrangement uses TRBV27 and TRBJ2-7; tentative D call: TRBD1 (7 bases). The CDR3 contains 14 residues. V was pared by 3 bases and J by 7 bases, with 16 bases between. Germline-derived CDR1 and CDR2 are MNHEY and SMNVEV (reference sequence). The DNA of the CDR3 is TGTGCCAGCAGTTTGGGGCGGGGCAGGGGGGAGCAGTACTTC. It encodes CASSLGRGRGEQYF.

The DNA for the CDR3 is TGCGCCAGCCGGGATGAGGGCCATGGCTACACCTTC. Translated, it gives CASRDEGHGYTF. This sequence joins TRBV5-1 and TRBJ1-2, with no clear D. V shed 7 bases and J shed 6 bases, with 13 bases lying between them. CDR1 is SGHRS, CDR2 YFSETQ, per germline. This CDR3 comprises 12 residues.

The chain joins TRBV27 to TRBJ1-5; tentative D call: TRBD1 (5 bases). The germline CDR1 and CDR2 sequences are MNHEY and SMNVEV (reference sequence). With 3 bases removed from V and 2 bases from J, the gap between germline ends came to 8 bases. CDR3 length: 14 residues. CDR3 sequence: CASSFKGGNQPQHF. DNA of the CDR3: TGTGCCAGCAGTTTTAAAGGGGGCAATCAGCCCCAGCATTTT.

The rearrangement uses TRBV7-2 and TRBJ2-5; D unclear. The better agreement between TRBJ2-7 and the DNA end casts doubt on the J call. The CDR3 totals 13 residues. Looked up from germline, CDR1 is SGHTA and CDR2 is FQGNSA. The CDR3 here is CASSLEQPHEQYF. CDR3 nucleotides: TGTGCCAGCAGCTTAGAACAGCCCCACGAGCAGTACTTC.

This chain uses TRBV9 with TRBJ2-7; 8 nucleotides agree with TRBD1. The CDR3 contains 14 residues. CDR1 is SGDLS, CDR2 YYNGEE, per germline. Trimming removed 4 bases from V and 5 bases from J; junction bases left unmatched: 8. The CDR3 region has the DNA TGTGCCAGCAGCCCAGGACAGGGTACCCACGAGCAGTACTTC. Its translation is CASSPGQGTHEQYF.

The chain recombines TRBV11-2 with TRBJ1-1, with 9 bases fitting TRBD1. CDR1 and CDR2 from the germline V gene are SGHAT and FQNNGV. The trim removed 4 bases at V and 5 bases at J, leaving 8 bases unmatched. CDR3 length equals 15 residues. The CDR3 spells CASSSRTGAMTEAFF. The CDR3 nucleotides are TGTGCCAGCAGCTCTAGGACAGGGGCGATGACTGAAGCTTTCTTT.

The rearrangement uses TRBV28 and TRBJ2-3; 10 nucleotides align to TRBD2. This CDR3 is 15 amino acids long. Looked up from germline, CDR1 is MDHEN and CDR2 is SYDVKM. J lost 7 bases, V lost 5 bases, and 9 bases had no gene match. The CDR3 DNA follows: TGTGCCAGCAGTCTAAGCGGGGGGGCAGGAAATACGCAGTATTTT. As protein: CASSLSGGAGNTQYF.

By its share, this clone is medium-sized. The chain's CDR3 is CASRLDREGRSPLHF. The CDR3, as DNA: TGTGCCAGCCGTTTAGACCGCGAGGGCCGTTCACCCCTCCACTTT. V and J are TRBV7-8 and TRBJ1-6, with unresolved D. The CDR3 runs 15 residues. V was trimmed by 8 bases and J by 9 bases, leaving 20 bases between them. Germline loops: CDR1 SGHVS, CDR2 FQNEAQ.

This clone was seen once. The sample carries other DNA sequences with the same CDR3. CDR3 in amino acids: CASSQEGGDYGYTF. The CDR3 nucleotides read TGCGCCAGCAGCCAAGAGGGCGGGGACTATGGCTACACCTTC. The rearrangement links TRBV4-3 to TRBJ1-2; D ambiguous. The CDR3 has 14 amino acids. Trimming pared 0 bases from V and 3 bases from J, leaving 8 bases between. In germline, CDR1 is LGHNA, CDR2 YSLEER.

This chain joins TRBV7-9 and TRBJ2-5, with D tentatively TRBD1 (6 bases). Trimming stripped 0 bases from V and 9 bases from J, with 14 bases between. Per germline, CDR1 SEHNR and CDR2 FQNEAQ (reference sequence). CDR3 length: 14 residues. DNA of the CDR3: TGTGCCAGCAGCTTAGCGGGGGCGGTCAAATCCCAGTACTTC. It encodes CASSLAGAVKSQYF.

V usage is TRBV6-5 and J usage is TRBJ2-4, with a possible D match to TRBD1 (6 bases). Germline CDR1 reads MNHEY; CDR2 reads SVGAGI. This CDR3 has 14 amino acids. The V gene lost 5 bases and the J gene lost 1 base, with 9 bases spanning the gap. CDR3 DNA: TGTGCCAGCAGTCCAGACAGGGCCAAAAACATTCAGTACTTC. Residues: CASSPDRAKNIQYF.